The subject of this entry is one T cell receptor beta chain. Its binding antigen is unknown. Qualities for individual bases were not recorded, and no much larger clone is one base off. This entry is derived from a study of cytotoxic CD8 clonotypes in ibrutinib-treated CLL (dated by TCRdb to the early 2020s). Regarding the complete study: The cohort was composed of under 12 relapsed/refractory and roughly 14 treatment-naive patients; IGHV unmutated status was identified in roughly 17 patients. Response samples were obtained after a median of around 11 months of treatment, with a range of roughly 6 to 40 months. Of the approximately 90 people in the trial, about 27 had longitudinal samples available. On average, each sample had roughly 230,000 productive templates and approximately 100,000 productive rearrangements. Cryopreserved peripheral blood mononuclear cells were collected before treatment, at response, and at either disease progression or sustained remission. Responses were partial in roughly 25 patients and complete in 2; after median around 66 months follow-up, about 14 stayed in remission and around 12 progressed. Every remission and progressive disease sample was obtained while ibrutinib was still being received by the patients. Results the study describes overall, beyond this receptor: Sampling times were not matched between patients in sustained remission and patients whose disease was progressing, and lymph node repertoires were not examined. Baseline clonality exceeded that of age-matched healthy donors and correlated strongly with circulating CD8+ T-cell counts. At ibrutinib response clonality went up, during sustained remission it held steady, and at progression it dropped back toward baseline. Public clonotypes were rare and either shrank or stayed stable during treatment, and the rise in clonality at ibrutinib response reflected expansion of private clonotypes.

Each clonotype received, on average, 10x coverage in deep resolution sequencing performed on a MiSeq, where the target depth lay between 1 in 1 million and 1 in 200,000 T cells. TCR beta libraries were generated with the immunoSEQ hsTCRB Kit. Per the authors' processing: ImmunoSEQ Data Assistant and ImmunoSEQ Analyzer were used for data analysis, and V, D and J genes were assigned according to IMGT definitions. Clonality, which ranges from 0 to 1, was calculated as one minus the normalized Shannon entropy of productive rearrangement frequencies. Public clonotype analysis was restricted to overrepresented clonotypes comprising at least 0.05% of each patient's repertoire. Repertoires from about a dozen age-matched healthy donors in immuneACCESS were used as clonality controls. The table comes from immuneACCESS by way of TCRdb, which keeps in-frame sequences with V and J called. Part of the clones is missing from these tables; in studies checked, under half for an unresolved V gene and the rest for unknown reasons. The D gene and trimming were derived from the DNA, and the V and J assignments and clone size from that table. The sample contains around 70,000 clones, 70% to 90% of them found a single time. Roughly 8% of the sample is held by the ten biggest clonotypes.

The meaning of the sample's time point label: progressive disease on ibrutinib. For TCR beta library preparation, approximately 2 micrograms of genomic DNA was extracted from cryopreserved PBMCs. Longitudinal blood samples from CLL patients receiving ibrutinib monotherapy were subjected to high-throughput TCR beta sequencing. The patients took part in an open-label, single-center phase 2 trial of ibrutinib monotherapy. Source: PBMCs, taken at disease progression, from a patient treated with ibrutinib. This clonotype originated in a human donor with chronic lymphocytic leukemia.

The bases read TGTGCCTGGATGCTAAAAGGAGCCCCAGGAAATACGCAGTATTTT. Its product reads: CAWMLKGAPGNTQYF. In this chain, TRBV30 is recombined with TRBJ2-3; the D segment cannot be called with confidence. Inclusive of the bounding cysteine and phenylalanine, the CDR3 is 15 residues long. This entry keeps only the CDR3 DNA: 45 bases, framed from base 1. The germline V gene (reference sequence) supplies CDR1 GTSNPN and CDR2 SVGIG. V is reduced by 4 bases and J by 7 bases, leaving a spacing of 21 bases between them.